These 13 T cell receptor beta chains were all obtained from the same sample, sequenced in a study of blood T cell repertoires in COVID-19. Clones were read by immunoSEQ multiplex PCR, and TCRdb kept only the in-frame ones, dropping some. The sample has tens of thousands of clones; around 89% are singletons. Sequences were obtained from peripheral blood. These receptors all come from a man in his 70s with active or convalescent COVID-19.

The rearrangement links TRBV7-2 to TRBJ1-1; no reliable D call. The CDR3 runs 14 residues. Deletions cut 3 bases from V and 7 bases from J, with 15 bases between. CDR1 and CDR2 (germline): SGHTA, FQGNSA. The CDR3 sequence is CASSLVAAGSEAFF. The CDR3 DNA reads as TGTGCCAGCAGCTTGGTAGCCGCTGGGAGTGAAGCTTTCTTT. Full variable domain (remainder filled in from reference TRBV7-2 and TRBJ1-1): GAGVSQSPSNKVTEKGKDVELRCDPISGHTALYWYRQSLGQGLEFLIYFQGNSAPDKSGLPSDRFSAERTGGSVSTLTIQRTQQEDSAVYLCASSLVAAGSEAFFGQGTRLTVV.

The chain uses TRBV6-6 and TRBJ1-2, with 7 bases that match TRBD1. The CDR3 contains 14 residues. CDR1 is MNHNY and CDR2 is SVGAGI in the germline V gene (reference sequence). Trimming cost V 6 bases and J 8 bases; bases outside gene matches: 12. The CDR3 region is CASRAQQGRRGYTF. In DNA form, the CDR3 reads TGTGCCAGCAGAGCACAACAGGGGCGGCGGGGCTACACCTTC.

The chain couples TRBV29-1 to TRBJ1-2; D is possibly TRBD1 (5 bases). V lost 1 base and J 2 bases, leaving 11 bases between the germline ends. This CDR3 region has 14 residues. Germline V gene sequence: CDR1 SQVTM, CDR2 ANQGSEA. The CDR3 sequence: CSVEGGGLNYGYTF. CDR3 nucleotide sequence: TGCAGCGTTGAAGGGGGGGGATTAAACTATGGCTACACCTTC.

The rearrangement links TRBV6-5 to TRBJ2-7, with 7 bases that match TRBD1. V shed 6 bases and J 1 base; nucleotides not matched to a gene: 3. CDR3 length: 13 amino acids. Germline V gene lookup returns CDR1 MNHEY and CDR2 SVGAGI. The CDR3, as DNA: TGTGCCAGCAGAACGACAGGGTCCTACGAGCAGTACTTC. This sequence encodes CASRTTGSYEQYF.

The V gene is TRBV2, the J gene TRBJ1-5; tentative D call: TRBD1 (5 bases). CDR3 size: 15 residues. V was clipped by 7 bases and J by 0 bases, with 13 bases between them. The germline gives CDR1 SNHLY, CDR2 FYNNEI. The CDR3 sequence is CASNLQAYSNQPQHF. CDR3 DNA sequence: TGTGCCAGCAATCTACAGGCCTATAGCAATCAGCCCCAGCATTTT.

The CDR3 spells CASSLNRRTEAFF. CDR3 nucleotide sequence: TGTGCCAGCAGTTTAAACAGAAGGACTGAAGCTTTCTTT. This sequence joins TRBV28 and TRBJ1-1; D is ambiguous. Trimming left V 2 bases short and J 5 bases short, with 9 bases between. The CDR3 is made up of 13 amino acids. The germline V gene has CDR1 MDHEN and CDR2 SYDVKM. The entire variable domain, with the rest obtained from reference TRBV28 and TRBJ1-1, is as follows: DVKVTQSSRYLVKRTGEKVFLECVQDMDHENMFWYRQDPGLGLRLIYFSYDVKMKEKGDIPEGYSVSREKKERFSLILESASTNQTSMYLCASSLNRRTEAFFGQGTRLTVV.

V usage is TRBV4-2 and J usage is TRBJ1-4; TRBD1 is a possible D gene (5 bases). The CDR3 is 15 residues long. V lost 0 bases, J lost 4 bases, and 9 bases lay in between. Germline assignment: CDR1 LGHNA and CDR2 YNFKEQ. This chain's CDR3 is CASSQETGFNEKLFF. Written as DNA, the CDR3 is TGTGCCAGCAGCCAAGAAACAGGATTTAATGAAAAACTGTTTTTT.

This clone showed up just a few times. This chain uses TRBV28 with TRBJ1-3; the D is unclear. The V gene lost 3 bases and the J gene lost 4 bases, with 7 bases spanning the gap. CDR3 length equals 13 residues. The V gene's germline CDR1 is MDHEN and CDR2 SYDVKM. CDR3 region: CASSFPQGNTIYF. Written as DNA, the CDR3 is TGTGCCAGCAGTTTTCCGCAGGGAAACACCATATATTTT. The full variable domain, its missing parts supplied by reference TRBV28 and TRBJ1-3, is DVKVTQSSRYLVKRTGEKVFLECVQDMDHENMFWYRQDPGLGLRLIYFSYDVKMKEKGDIPEGYSVSREKKERFSLILESASTNQTSMYLCASSFPQGNTIYFGEGSWLTVV.

The chain links TRBV24-1 to TRBJ2-1, with TRBD1 matching over 8 bases. CDR3 length: 16 residues. V lost 0 bases to trimming and J lost 8 bases; unmatched junction nucleotides: 8. Germline V lookup: CDR1 KGHDR, CDR2 SFDVKD. The CDR3 is CATSDLHGQGEDEQFF. CDR3 DNA sequence: TGTGCCACCAGTGATTTGCACGGACAGGGTGAAGATGAGCAGTTCTTC.

This chain joins TRBV23-1 and TRBJ2-1, with D possibly TRBD2 on 5 matching bases. TRBV23-1 carries the ORF label, with uncertain function. This CDR3 contains 15 residues. V dropped 3 bases and J dropped 9 bases, with 18 bases sitting between them. Here the CDR3 reads CASSQGAPITSEQFF. The DNA for the CDR3 is TGCGCCAGCAGTCAGGGAGCACCAATAACAAGTGAGCAGTTCTTC.

The chain employs TRBV28 and TRBJ2-3; perhaps TRBD2 as D (5 bases). Trimming shortened V by 6 bases and J by 3 bases, and 13 bases separated the two germline ends. Germline loops: CDR1 MDHEN, CDR2 SYDVKM. The CDR3 loop spans 14 amino acids. The CDR3 bases are TGTGCCAGCAGGGGTAAGGAGGCTACAGATACGCAGTATTTT. Translation gives CASRGKEATDTQYF.

This clone came up a few times. The chain joins TRBV7-8 to TRBJ1-5; D possibly corresponds to TRBD1 (5 bases). Germline V gives CDR1 SGHVS, CDR2 FQNEAQ. This CDR3 spans 16 amino acids. V lost 3 bases and J 4 bases, leaving 16 bases between the germline ends. CDR3 DNA: TGTGCCAGCAGCTTTCTATTGGGGCTTGATAATCAGCCCCAGCATTTT. This sequence encodes CASSFLLGLDNQPQHF.

The chain combines TRBV6-5 with TRBJ1-1, with 7 bases that match TRBD1. CDR3 length equals 13 residues. Per the germline V gene, CDR1 is MNHEY and CDR2 is SVGAGI. V gave up 6 bases and J gave up 3 bases; unmatched junction bases: 4. The chain's CDR3 is CASREGAYTEAFF. The CDR3 coding sequence is TGTGCCAGCAGGGAGGGGGCTTACACTGAAGCTTTCTTT.